The entry that follows covers one T cell receptor (beta chain) sequence. The antigen remains undetermined. The data belong to a study of T cell responses to AZD1222 COVID-19 vaccine. Study results and limitations: None of the repertoires were sampled until the peak T cell response had passed. Donors skewed white British and female; clonal diversity was possibly underestimated.

This table comes from immunoSEQ multiplex PCR, and its TCRdb copy is limited to in-frame clones, with some not included. The table lists 67,000 or so clones, roughly 84% of them singletons. This CDR3 contains 11 residues. CDR1 is LGHDT and CDR2 is YNNKEL in the germline V gene (reference sequence). V was cut by 8 bases and J by 2 bases, with 5 bases left in between. The clonotype was recovered from an adult in good health. The sequences come from peripheral blood, collected on day 0 of AZD1222 vaccination. The V call is TRBV3-1 (or the pseudogene TRBV3-2), the J call TRBJ2-3, with D uncertain. The DNA of the CDR3 is TGTGCCAGCTCCTACACAGATACGCAGTATTTT. Translation: CASSYTDTQYF.